The 20 T cell receptor beta chains reported below all come from one sample, sequenced in a study of blood T cell repertoires in COVID-19. TCRdb's table, derived via immunoSEQ multiplex PCR, lists solely in-frame clones and lacks some. The sample lists 150,000 to 190,000 clones, 76% occurring once. The source material was peripheral blood. The receptors come from a woman older than 75 with acute or convalescent COVID-19.

This clone was seen only once. V usage is TRBV9 and J usage is TRBJ2-7; tentatively, D is TRBD2 (6 bases). Germline V gene sequence: CDR1 SGDLS, CDR2 YYNGEE. The CDR3 is made up of 14 amino acids. Trimming removed 0 bases at V and 6 bases at J, with 13 bases between. CDR3 DNA sequence: TGTGCCAGCAGCGTAGGAGGGAGCGGGTCCGAGCAGTACTTC. Residues: CASSVGGSGSEQYF.

J is TRBJ2-6 and V is TRBV5-1, with a weak D call TRBD2 (6 bases). V was shortened by 4 bases and J by 0 bases, with 11 bases between the two germline ends. The CDR3 is 16 residues long. Germline V CDR1 and CDR2: SGHRS, YFSETQ. Here the CDR3 reads CASSPGLPSGANVLTF. The DNA for the CDR3 is TGCGCCAGCAGCCCGGGACTTCCCTCTGGGGCCAACGTCCTGACTTTC.

V gene TRBV25-1 combines with J gene TRBJ1-1; D ambiguous. The CDR3 totals 14 residues. Trimming shortened V by 2 bases and J by 4 bases, and 11 bases separated the two germline ends. Looked up from germline, CDR1 is MGHDK and CDR2 is SYGVNS. The CDR3 is CASSEDYTGTEAFF. The DNA for the CDR3 is TGTGCCAGCAGTGAAGATTACACGGGCACTGAAGCTTTCTTT.

This clone came up once. The chain carries TRBV27 and TRBJ2-1, with TRBD1 matching 7 bases. Germline assignment: CDR1 MNHEY and CDR2 SMNVEV (reference sequence). V gave up 5 bases and J gave up 4 bases; unmatched junction bases: 8. This CDR3 has 15 amino acids. The CDR3 sequence: CASSLGQTTYNEQFF. In DNA, the CDR3 is TGTGCCAGCAGTCTGGGACAGACCACTTACAATGAGCAGTTCTTC.

The chain has TRBV11-1 and TRBJ1-1; D not certain. The CDR3 sequence is 14 residues long. V was trimmed by 2 bases and J by 5 bases, leaving 12 bases between them. From germline, CDR1 is SGHAT and CDR2 FQDESV (reference sequence). In nucleotides, the CDR3 is TGTGCCAGCAGCTTATTCGGTGGAGTGACTGAAGCTTTCTTT. This sequence encodes CASSLFGGVTEAFF.

The chain recombines TRBV4-3 with TRBJ1-4; 7 positions agree with TRBD1. Unmatched junction bases numbered 6, after V lost 1 base and J lost 4 bases. This CDR3 is 16 amino acids long. Per germline, CDR1 LGHNA and CDR2 YSLEER. The CDR3: CASSQGQGTVNEKLFF. The CDR3 nucleotides are TGCGCCAGCAGCCAAGGGCAAGGGACAGTTAATGAAAAACTGTTTTTT.

This clone was counted a few times. The rearrangement joins TRBV19 to TRBJ2-7; TRBD1 might be the D (6 bases). Germline V gene sequence: CDR1 LNHDA, CDR2 SQIVND (reference sequence). V was pared by 3 bases and J by 3 bases, with 15 bases between. The CDR3 runs 15 residues. CDR3 coding DNA: TGTGCCAGTAGTATGGACAGCCAAGGAGACTACGAGCAGTACTTC. This gives the protein CASSMDSQGDYEQYF.

V and J are TRBV19 and TRBJ1-3; maybe TRBD1 (5 bases). The CDR3 runs 15 residues. Per the germline V gene, CDR1 is LNHDA and CDR2 is SQIVND (reference sequence). Trimming pared 6 bases from V and 4 bases from J, leaving 16 bases between. The CDR3 sequence: CASRMDLSGGNTIYF. The DNA for the CDR3 is TGTGCCAGTAGGATGGATCTATCAGGGGGAAACACCATATATTTT.

The chain employs TRBV5-1 and TRBJ2-1, with TRBD1 matching 7 bases. V lost 3 bases, J lost 0 bases, and 6 bases stayed unmatched. CDR1 and CDR2 (germline): SGHRS, YFSETQ. This CDR3 comprises 16 residues. DNA of the CDR3: TGCGCCAGCAGCTCCATGGGACAGCGCTCCTACAATGAGCAGTTCTTC. Protein: CASSSMGQRSYNEQFF.

This clone was counted a few times. The V call is TRBV30, the J call TRBJ1-1; D is uncertain. CDR3 size: 12 residues. CDR1 is GTSNPN, CDR2 SVGIG, per germline (reference sequence). The V end was cut by 1 base, the J end by 5 bases, with 8 bases between. Here the CDR3 reads CAWSAPVTEAFF. CDR3 nucleotide sequence: TGTGCCTGGAGTGCCCCGGTTACTGAAGCTTTCTTT.

V and J are TRBV6-1 and TRBJ2-1; 11 positions match TRBD2. CDR1 is MNHNS, CDR2 SASEGT, per germline. There are 18 residues in the CDR3. V lost 2 bases, J lost 10 bases, and 16 bases stayed unmatched. CDR3 loop: CASSETSGSFKVRSEQFF. The CDR3 nucleotides read TGTGCCAGCAGTGAAACTAGCGGGAGCTTTAAAGTGAGGTCGGAGCAGTTCTTC.

The genes are TRBV7-8 and TRBJ1-2; D unresolved. The CDR3 length is 15 residues. V shed 4 bases and J shed 4 bases, with 16 bases lying between them. Germline V gene lookup returns CDR1 SGHVS and CDR2 FQNEAQ. The CDR3 region is CASSYSNQPTYGYTF. For the CDR3, the DNA is TGTGCCAGCAGCTACAGTAATCAGCCTACCTATGGCTACACCTTC. The complete variable domain, with remaining parts taken from reference TRBV7-8 and TRBJ1-2, reads GAGVSQSPRYKVAKRGQDVALRCDPISGHVSLFWYQQALGQGPEFLTYFQNEAQLDKSGLPSDRFFAERPEGSVSTLKIQRTQQEDSAVYLCASSYSNQPTYGYTFGSGTRLTVV.

The rearrangement links TRBV27 to TRBJ2-1, with 8 bases matching TRBD1. The ends lost 4 bases at V and 7 bases at J; junction bases unmatched: 3. Looked up from germline, CDR1 is MNHEY and CDR2 is SMNVEV (reference sequence). This CDR3 comprises 13 residues. The CDR3 sequence is CASSSRTGNEQFF. The CDR3 DNA is TGTGCCAGCAGTTCCCGGACAGGGAATGAGCAGTTCTTC.

This clone appeared a few times. This chain joins TRBV27 and TRBJ1-1; no firm D call. The V and J ends lost 0 bases and 6 bases respectively, with 8 bases between them. The germline V gene encodes CDR1 MNHEY and CDR2 SMNVEV (reference sequence). The CDR3 is made up of 13 amino acids. The CDR3 DNA sequence: TGTGCCAGCAGTTTATCAGCAACAGCTGAAGCTTTCTTT. Translating gives CASSLSATAEAFF.

CDR3 sequence (DNA): TGCGCCAGCAGCCAAGATCGAGGGAATCAGCCCCAGCATTTT. As protein: CASSQDRGNQPQHF. The V call is TRBV4-1, the J call TRBJ1-5; D remains unclear. This CDR3 region has 14 residues. In germline, CDR1 is MGHRA, CDR2 YSYEKL. With 0 bases removed from V and 4 bases from J, the gap between germline ends came to 7 bases.

The V call is TRBV4-3, the J call TRBJ1-6; tentative D call: TRBD1 (5 bases). Germline V CDR1 and CDR2: LGHNA, YSLEER. This CDR3 comprises 15 residues. Trimming cost V 0 bases and J 5 bases, with 8 bases left between them. The CDR3 DNA follows: TGCGCCAGCAGCCAAGATGACAGAGATAATTCACCCCTCCACTTT. This gives the protein CASSQDDRDNSPLHF.

The rearrangement uses TRBV3-1 (or the pseudogene TRBV3-2) and TRBJ2-3; perhaps TRBD2 as D (5 bases). CDR1 LGHDT and CDR2 YNNKEL come from the germline V gene (reference sequence). This CDR3 contains 14 residues. V gave up 3 bases and J gave up 5 bases, with 12 bases separating them. The CDR3 is CASSQVSAGDTQYF. The CDR3 DNA reads TGTGCCAGCAGCCAGGTTAGCGCCGGAGATACGCAGTATTTT.

This clone turned up a few times. One end of the junction is discordant with germline, which a read error may explain. This chain uses TRBV7-6 with TRBJ1-5, with D hard to call. The CDR3 is made up of 13 amino acids. Germline-derived CDR1 and CDR2 are SGHVS and FNYEAQ. CDR3 sequence reads: CASSLARDQPQHF. The CDR3 nucleotides are TGTGCCAGCAGCCTAGCCCGGGATCAGCCCCAGCATTTT.

This clone was found a few times. The gene calls are TRBV9 and TRBJ2-3, with D possibly being TRBD1 (5 bases). The V gene's germline CDR1 is SGDLS and CDR2 YYNGEE. The germline V and J ends were trimmed by 9 bases and 0 bases, with 20 bases remaining between them. The length of the CDR3 is 16 residues. CDR3 region: CATERKGIPSTDTQYF. CDR3 nucleotide sequence: TGTGCCACCGAGAGGAAGGGGATCCCTAGCACAGATACGCAGTATTTT. Complete variable domain (other parts from reference TRBV9 and TRBJ2-3): DSGVTQTPKHLITATGQRVTLRCSPRSGDLSVYWYQQSLDQGLQFLIQYYNGEERAKGNILERFSAQQFPDLHSELNLSSLELGDSALYFCATERKGIPSTDTQYFGPGTRLTVL.

The rearrangement links TRBV7-9 to TRBJ1-1; D gene ambiguous. V gave up 3 bases and J gave up 1 base, with 6 bases separating them. Germline CDR1 reads SEHNR; CDR2 reads FQNEAQ (reference sequence). The CDR3 loop spans 13 amino acids. CDR3 coding DNA: TGTGCCAGCAGCTTCACGGGGAACACTGAAGCTTTCTTT. It specifies CASSFTGNTEAFF.